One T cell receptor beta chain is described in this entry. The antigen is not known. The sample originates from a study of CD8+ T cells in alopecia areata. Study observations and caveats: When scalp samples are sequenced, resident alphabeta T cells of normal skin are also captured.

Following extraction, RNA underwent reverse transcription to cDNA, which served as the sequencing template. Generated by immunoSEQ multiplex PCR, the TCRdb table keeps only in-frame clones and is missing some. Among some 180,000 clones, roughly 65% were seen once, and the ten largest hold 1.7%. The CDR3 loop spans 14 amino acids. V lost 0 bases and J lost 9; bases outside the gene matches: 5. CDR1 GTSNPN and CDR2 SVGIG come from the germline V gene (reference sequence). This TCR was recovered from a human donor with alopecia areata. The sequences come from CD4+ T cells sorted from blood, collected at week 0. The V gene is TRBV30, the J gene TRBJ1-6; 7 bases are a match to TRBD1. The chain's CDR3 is CAWSVGQGGSPLHF. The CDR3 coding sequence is TGTGCCTGGAGTGTGGGCCAGGGGGGTTCACCCCTCCACTTT.